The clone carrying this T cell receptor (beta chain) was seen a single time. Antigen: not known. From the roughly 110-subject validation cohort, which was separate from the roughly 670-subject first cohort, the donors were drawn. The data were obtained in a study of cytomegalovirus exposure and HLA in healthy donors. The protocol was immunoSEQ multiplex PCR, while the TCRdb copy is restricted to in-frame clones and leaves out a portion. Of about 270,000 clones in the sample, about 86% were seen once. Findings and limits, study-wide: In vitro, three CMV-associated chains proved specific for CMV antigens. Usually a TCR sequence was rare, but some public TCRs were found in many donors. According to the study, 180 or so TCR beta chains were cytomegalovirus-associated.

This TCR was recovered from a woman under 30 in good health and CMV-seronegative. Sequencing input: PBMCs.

CDR3 sequence reads: CASSDRGQGRIGNEQFF. The CDR3 bases are TGTGCCAGCAGTGATAGGGGACAGGGGCGGATCGGTAATGAGCAGTTCTTC. This chain connects TRBV2 to TRBJ2-1; TRBD1 matches at 10 bases. V was clipped by 3 bases and J by 7 bases; unmatched bases: 12. The CDR3 extends over 17 amino acids. CDR1 and CDR2 from the germline V gene are SNHLY and FYNNEI.